The source of this TCR beta chain is a study of shared clonotypes between healthy human individuals. Study background: Each donor contributed plates that comprised three CD4 naive, three CD4 memory, two CD8 naive and one CD8 memory.

Partitioning of CD4+ cells yielded a CD45RA+ naive subset and a CD45RA-negative memory subset. Assay: immunoSEQ multiplex PCR; the TCRdb copy retains only in-frame clones and omits some. The sample carries 900,000 to 1,200,000 clones, roughly 74% recorded once. CDR3 length equals 16 residues. Germline values: CDR1 LNHDA, CDR2 SQIVND (reference sequence). V shed 5 bases, J shed 4 bases, and the junction held 5 bases outside the gene matches. This rearrangement joins TRBV19 to TRBJ2-1, with 13 bases aligning to TRBD2. This TCR was sampled from a man between 18 and 29 years old in good health. Some clones in this sample may be carry-over from other donors' samples. Sequencing was performed on memory CD4+ T cells from PBMCs. Subset of the sample: CD45RA-negative fraction. CDR3 in amino acids: CASSGLLAGGYNEQFF. For the CDR3, the DNA is TGTGCCAGTAGTGGACTACTAGCGGGAGGGTACAATGAGCAGTTCTTC. Drawing the rest from reference TRBV19 and TRBJ2-1, the complete variable domain is DGGITQSPKYLFRKEGQNVTLSCEQNLNHDAMYWYRQDPGQGLRLIYYSQIVNDFQKGDIAEGYSVSREKKESFPLTVTSAQKNPTAFYLCASSGLLAGGYNEQFFGPGTRLTVL.